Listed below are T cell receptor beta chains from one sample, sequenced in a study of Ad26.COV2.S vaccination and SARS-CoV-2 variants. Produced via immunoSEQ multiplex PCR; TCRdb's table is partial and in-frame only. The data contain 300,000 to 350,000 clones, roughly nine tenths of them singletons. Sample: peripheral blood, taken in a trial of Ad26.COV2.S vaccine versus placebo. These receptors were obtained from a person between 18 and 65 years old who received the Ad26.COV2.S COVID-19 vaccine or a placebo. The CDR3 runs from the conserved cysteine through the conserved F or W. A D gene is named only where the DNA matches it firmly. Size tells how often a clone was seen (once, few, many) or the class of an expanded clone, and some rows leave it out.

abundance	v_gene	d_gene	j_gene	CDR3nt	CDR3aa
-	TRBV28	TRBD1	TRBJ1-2	TGTGCCAGCAGTTCAGCCCAGGGGGCGTATGGCTACACCTTC	CASSSAQGAYGYTF
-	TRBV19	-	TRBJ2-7	TGTGCCAGTAGTATTTTTTCCGGCAGAGCCTACGAGCAGTACTTC	CASSIFSGRAYEQYF
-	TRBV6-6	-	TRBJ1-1	TGTGCCAGCAGCCAAGGACCTACATACACTGAAGCTTTCTTT	CASSQGPTYTEAFF
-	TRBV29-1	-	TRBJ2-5	TGCAGCGGGGGGGAACAAGAGACCCAGTACTTC	CSGGEQETQYF
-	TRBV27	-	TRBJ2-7	TGTGCCAGTGGACGGTTCTACGAGCAGTACTTC	CASGRFYEQYF
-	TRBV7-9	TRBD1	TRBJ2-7	TGTGCCAGCAGCCCGCCTCAGACAGGGGTCTACGAGCAGTACTTC	CASSPPQTGVYEQYF
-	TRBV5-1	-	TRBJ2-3	TGCGCCAGCAGCTTCAGGAATCCAGATACGCAGTATTTT	CASSFRNPDTQYF
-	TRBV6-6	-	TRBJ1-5	TGTGCCAGCAGTTACTCGCGGGGTCCCAATCAGCCCCAGCATTTT	CASSYSRGPNQPQHF
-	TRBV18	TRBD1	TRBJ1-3	TGTGCCAGCTCCCGGGACAGAGGAAACACCATATATTTT	CASSRDRGNTIYF
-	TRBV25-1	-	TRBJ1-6	TGTGCCAGCAGTGAAACAGGGTGGAGATCACCCCTCCACTTT	CASSETGWRSPLHF
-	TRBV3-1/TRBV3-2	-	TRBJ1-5	TGTGCCAGCAGCCAAGTAGCCGGGAATAGGCAGCCCCAGCATTTT	CASSQVAGNRQPQHF
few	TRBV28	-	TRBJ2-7	TGTGCCAGCAGTCGCTACGAGCAGTACTTC	CASSRYEQYF
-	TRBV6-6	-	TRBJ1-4	TGTGCCAGCAGTTACGACAGGCTGAATGAAAAACTGTTTTTT	CASSYDRLNEKLFF
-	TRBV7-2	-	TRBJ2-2	TGTGCCAGCAGCCCGGGACCAAACACCGGGGAGCTGTTTTTT	CASSPGPNTGELFF
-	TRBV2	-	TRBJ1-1	TGTGCCAGCAGTGAATGGAGGGGTACAGCTTTCTTT	CASSEWRGTAFF
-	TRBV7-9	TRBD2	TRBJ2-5	TGTGCCAGCAGCCTACTTTCCGGCGGGTTAGCGGGAGAAGAGACCCAGTACTTC	CASSLLSGGLAGEETQYF
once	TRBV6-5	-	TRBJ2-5	TGTGCCACCGAGGGCGGGACACAAGAGACCCAGTACTTC	CATEGGTQETQYF
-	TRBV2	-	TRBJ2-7	TGTGCCAGCAGTGCCTCCCCCCAGGGAGACTACGAGCAGTACTTC	CASSASPQGDYEQYF
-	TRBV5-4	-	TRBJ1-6	TGTGCCAGCAGCTTGTCCTCTTACTGGATCGGAGGTGACTATAATTCACCCCTCCACTTT	CASSLSSYWIGGDYNSPLHF
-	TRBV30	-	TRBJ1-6	TGTGCCTGGAGGACAGGTAGCTCCTATAATTCACCCCTCCACTTT	CAWRTGSSYNSPLHF
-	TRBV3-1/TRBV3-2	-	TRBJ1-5	TGTGCCAGCAGCCAAGATCGTCGTCAGCCCCAGCATTTT	CASSQDRRQPQHF
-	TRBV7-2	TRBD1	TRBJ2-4	TGTGCCAGCAGCTTACCGGGACAGGGGGTTGAAAGAGCCAAAAACATTCAGTACTTC	CASSLPGQGVERAKNIQYF
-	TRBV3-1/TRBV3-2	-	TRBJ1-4	TGTGCCAGCAGCCAATACAGCGGTTTGGATAATGAAAAACTGTTTTTT	CASSQYSGLDNEKLFF
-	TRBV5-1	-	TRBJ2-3	TGCGCCAGCAGACTACAGGGCACAGATACGCAGTATTTT	CASRLQGTDTQYF
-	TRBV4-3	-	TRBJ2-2	TGCGCCAGCAGCCGACAGAGTGCGAACACCGGGGAGCTGTTTTTT	CASSRQSANTGELFF
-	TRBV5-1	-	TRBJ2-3	TGCGCCAGCAAGGGCACCACTGGGGTCACAGATACGCAGTATTTT	CASKGTTGVTDTQYF
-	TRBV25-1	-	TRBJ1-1	TGTGCCAGCAGTCCCCAGAGCACCCTCTCCGGAGCTTTCTTT	CASSPQSTLSGAFF